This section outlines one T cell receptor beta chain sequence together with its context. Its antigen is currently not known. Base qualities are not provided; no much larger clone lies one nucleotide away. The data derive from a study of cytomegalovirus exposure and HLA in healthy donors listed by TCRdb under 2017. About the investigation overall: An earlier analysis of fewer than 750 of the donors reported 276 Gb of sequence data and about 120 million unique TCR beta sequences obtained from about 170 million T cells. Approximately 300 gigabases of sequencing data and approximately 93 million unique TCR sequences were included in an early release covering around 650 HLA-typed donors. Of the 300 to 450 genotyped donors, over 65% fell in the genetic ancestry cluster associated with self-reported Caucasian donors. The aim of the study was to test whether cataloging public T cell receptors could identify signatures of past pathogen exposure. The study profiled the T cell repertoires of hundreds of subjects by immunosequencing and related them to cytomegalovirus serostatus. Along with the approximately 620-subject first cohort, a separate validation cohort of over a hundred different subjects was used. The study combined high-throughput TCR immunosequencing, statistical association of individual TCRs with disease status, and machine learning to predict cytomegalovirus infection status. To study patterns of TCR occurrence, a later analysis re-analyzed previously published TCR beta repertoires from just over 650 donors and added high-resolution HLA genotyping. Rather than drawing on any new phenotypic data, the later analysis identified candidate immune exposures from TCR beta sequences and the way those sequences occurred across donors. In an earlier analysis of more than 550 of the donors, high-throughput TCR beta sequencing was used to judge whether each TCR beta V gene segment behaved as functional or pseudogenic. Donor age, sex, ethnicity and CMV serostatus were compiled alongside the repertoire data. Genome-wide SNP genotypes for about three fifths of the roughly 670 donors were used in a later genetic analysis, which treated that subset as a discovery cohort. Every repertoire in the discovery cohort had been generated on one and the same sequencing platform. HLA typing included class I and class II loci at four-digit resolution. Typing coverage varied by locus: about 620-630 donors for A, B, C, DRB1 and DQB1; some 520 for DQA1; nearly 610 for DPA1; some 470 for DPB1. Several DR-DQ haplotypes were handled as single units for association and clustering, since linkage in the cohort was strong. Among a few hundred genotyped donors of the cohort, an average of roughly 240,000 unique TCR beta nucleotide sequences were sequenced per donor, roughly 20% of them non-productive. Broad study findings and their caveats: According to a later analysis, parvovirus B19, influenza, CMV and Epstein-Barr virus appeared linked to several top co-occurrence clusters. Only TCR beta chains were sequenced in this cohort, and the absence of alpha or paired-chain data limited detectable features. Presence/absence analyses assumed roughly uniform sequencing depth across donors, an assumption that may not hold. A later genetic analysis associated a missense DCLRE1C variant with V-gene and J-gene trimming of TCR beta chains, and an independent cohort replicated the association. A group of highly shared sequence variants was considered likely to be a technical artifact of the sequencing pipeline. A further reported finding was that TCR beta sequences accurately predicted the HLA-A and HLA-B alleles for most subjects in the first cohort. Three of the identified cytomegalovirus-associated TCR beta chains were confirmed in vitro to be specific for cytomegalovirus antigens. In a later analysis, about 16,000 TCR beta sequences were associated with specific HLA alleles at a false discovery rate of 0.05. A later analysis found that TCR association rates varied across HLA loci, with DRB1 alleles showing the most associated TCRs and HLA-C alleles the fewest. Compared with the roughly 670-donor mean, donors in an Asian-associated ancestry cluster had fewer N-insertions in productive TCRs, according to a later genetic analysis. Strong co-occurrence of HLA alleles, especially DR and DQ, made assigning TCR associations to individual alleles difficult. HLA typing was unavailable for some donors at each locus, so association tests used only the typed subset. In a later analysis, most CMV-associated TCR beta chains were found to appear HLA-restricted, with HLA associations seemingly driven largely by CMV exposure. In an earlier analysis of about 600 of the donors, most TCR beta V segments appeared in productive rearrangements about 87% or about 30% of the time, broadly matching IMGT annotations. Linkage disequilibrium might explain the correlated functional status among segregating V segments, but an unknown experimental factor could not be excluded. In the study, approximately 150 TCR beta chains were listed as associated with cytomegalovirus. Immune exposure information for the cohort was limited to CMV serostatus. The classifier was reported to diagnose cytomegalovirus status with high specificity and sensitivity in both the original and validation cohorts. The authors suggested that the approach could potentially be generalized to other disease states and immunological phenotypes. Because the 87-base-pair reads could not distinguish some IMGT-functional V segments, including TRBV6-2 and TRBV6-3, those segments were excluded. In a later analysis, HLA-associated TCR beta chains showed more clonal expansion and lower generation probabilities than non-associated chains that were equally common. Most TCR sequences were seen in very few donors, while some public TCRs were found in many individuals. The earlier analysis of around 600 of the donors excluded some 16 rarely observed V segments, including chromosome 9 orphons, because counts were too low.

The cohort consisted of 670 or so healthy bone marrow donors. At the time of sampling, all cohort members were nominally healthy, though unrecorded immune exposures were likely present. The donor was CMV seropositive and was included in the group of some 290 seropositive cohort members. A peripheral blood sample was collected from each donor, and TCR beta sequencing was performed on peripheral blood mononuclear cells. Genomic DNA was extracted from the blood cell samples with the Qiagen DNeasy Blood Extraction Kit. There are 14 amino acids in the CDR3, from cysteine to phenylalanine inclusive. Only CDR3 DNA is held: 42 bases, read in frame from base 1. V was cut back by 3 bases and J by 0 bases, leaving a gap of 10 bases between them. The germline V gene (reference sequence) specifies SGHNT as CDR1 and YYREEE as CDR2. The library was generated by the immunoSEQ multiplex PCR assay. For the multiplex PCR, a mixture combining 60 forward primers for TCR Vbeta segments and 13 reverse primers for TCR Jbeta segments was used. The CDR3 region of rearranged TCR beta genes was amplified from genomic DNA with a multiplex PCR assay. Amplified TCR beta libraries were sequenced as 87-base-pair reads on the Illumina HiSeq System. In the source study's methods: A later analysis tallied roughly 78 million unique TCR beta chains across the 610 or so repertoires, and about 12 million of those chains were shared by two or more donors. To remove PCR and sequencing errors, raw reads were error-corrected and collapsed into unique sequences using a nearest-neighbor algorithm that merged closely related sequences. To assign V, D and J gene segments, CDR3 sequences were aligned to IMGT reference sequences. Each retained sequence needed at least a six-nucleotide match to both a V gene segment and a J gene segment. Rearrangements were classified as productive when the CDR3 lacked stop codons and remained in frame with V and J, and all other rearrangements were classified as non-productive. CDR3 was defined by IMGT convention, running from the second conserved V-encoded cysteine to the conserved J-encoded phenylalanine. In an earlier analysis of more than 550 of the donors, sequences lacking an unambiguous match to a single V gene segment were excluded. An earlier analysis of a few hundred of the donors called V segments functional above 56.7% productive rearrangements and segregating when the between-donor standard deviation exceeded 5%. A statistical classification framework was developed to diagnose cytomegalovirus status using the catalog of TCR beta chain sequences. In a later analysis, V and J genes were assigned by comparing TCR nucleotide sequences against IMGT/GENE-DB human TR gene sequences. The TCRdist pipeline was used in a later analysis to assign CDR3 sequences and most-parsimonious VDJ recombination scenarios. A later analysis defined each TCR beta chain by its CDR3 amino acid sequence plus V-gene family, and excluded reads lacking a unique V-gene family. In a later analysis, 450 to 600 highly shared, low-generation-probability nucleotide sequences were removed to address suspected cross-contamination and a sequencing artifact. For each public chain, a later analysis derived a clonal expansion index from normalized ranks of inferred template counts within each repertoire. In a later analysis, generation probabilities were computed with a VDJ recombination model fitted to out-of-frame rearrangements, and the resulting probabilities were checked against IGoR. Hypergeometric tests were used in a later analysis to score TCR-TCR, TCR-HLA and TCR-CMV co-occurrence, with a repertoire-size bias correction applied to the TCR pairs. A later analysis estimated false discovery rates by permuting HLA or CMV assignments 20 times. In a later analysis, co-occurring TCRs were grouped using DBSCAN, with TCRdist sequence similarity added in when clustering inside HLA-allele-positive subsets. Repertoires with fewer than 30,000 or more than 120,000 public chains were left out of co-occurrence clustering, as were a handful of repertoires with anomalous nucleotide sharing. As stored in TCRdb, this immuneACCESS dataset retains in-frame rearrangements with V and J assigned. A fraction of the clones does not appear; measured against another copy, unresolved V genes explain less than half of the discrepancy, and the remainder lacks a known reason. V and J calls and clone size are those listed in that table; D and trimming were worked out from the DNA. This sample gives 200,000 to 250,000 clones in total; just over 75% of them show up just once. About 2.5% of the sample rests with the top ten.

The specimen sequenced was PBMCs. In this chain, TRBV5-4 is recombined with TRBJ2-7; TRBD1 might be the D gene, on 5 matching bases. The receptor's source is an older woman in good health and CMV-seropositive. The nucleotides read TGTGCCAGCAGCTCGGACACACTCTCCTACGAGCAGTACTTC. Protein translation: CASSSDTLSYEQYF.